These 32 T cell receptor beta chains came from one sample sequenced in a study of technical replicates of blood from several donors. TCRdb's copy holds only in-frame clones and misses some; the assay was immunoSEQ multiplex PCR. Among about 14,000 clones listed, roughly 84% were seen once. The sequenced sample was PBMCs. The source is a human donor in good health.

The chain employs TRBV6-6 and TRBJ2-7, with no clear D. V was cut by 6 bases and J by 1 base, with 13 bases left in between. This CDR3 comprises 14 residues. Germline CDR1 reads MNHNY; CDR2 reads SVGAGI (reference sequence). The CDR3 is CASSPSAGSYEQYF. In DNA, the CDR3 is TGTGCCAGCAGCCCTTCGGCCGGGTCCTACGAGCAGTACTTC.

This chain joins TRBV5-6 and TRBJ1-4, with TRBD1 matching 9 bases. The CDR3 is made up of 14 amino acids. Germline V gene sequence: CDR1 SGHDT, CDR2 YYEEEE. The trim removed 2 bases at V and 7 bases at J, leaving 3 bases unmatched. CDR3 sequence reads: CASSFGTGTEKLFF. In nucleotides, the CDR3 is TGTGCCAGCAGCTTCGGGACAGGGACTGAAAAACTGTTTTTT. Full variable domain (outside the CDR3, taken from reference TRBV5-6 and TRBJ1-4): DAGVTQSPTHLIKTRGQQVTLRCSPKSGHDTVSWYQQALGQGPQFIFQYYEEEERQRGNFPDRFSGHQFPNYSSELNVNALLLGDSALYLCASSFGTGTEKLFFGSGTQLSVL.

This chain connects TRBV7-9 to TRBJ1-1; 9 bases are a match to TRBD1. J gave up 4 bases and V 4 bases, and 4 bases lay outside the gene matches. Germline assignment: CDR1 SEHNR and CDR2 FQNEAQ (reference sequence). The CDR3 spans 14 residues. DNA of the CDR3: TGTGCCAGCAGCTCGACAGGGGGAGCCACTGAAGCTTTCTTT. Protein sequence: CASSSTGGATEAFF. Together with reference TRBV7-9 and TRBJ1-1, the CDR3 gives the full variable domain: DTGVSQNPRHKITKRGQNVTFRCDPISEHNRLYWYRQTLGQGPEFLTYFQNEAQLEKSRLLSDRFSAERPKGSFSTLEIQRTEQGDSAMYLCASSSTGGATEAFFGQGTRLTVV.

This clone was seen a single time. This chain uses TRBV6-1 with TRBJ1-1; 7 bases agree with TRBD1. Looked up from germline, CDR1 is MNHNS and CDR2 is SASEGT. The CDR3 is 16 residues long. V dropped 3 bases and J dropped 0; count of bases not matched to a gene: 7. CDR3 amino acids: CASSDPPGQLNTEAFF. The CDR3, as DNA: TGTGCCAGCAGTGATCCCCCGGGACAGTTGAACACTGAAGCTTTCTTT.

CDR3 in amino acids: CASSLGGTTGNEKLFF. The CDR3 DNA is TGTGCCAGCAGCTTAGGAGGAACCACAGGAAATGAAAAACTGTTTTTT. The genes are TRBV7-9 and TRBJ1-4; maybe TRBD1 (5 bases). This CDR3 spans 16 amino acids. V lost 1 base to trimming and J lost 5 bases, with 14 bases between them. Germline CDR1 reads SEHNR; CDR2 reads FQNEAQ (reference sequence).

The CDR3 DNA reads as TGTGCCATCGGACAGGGTGACACTGAAGCTTTCTTT. As protein: CAIGQGDTEAFF. V is TRBV10-3 and J is TRBJ1-1; 8 bases align to TRBD1. The CDR3 runs 12 residues. V trimming: 8 bases; J trimming: 3 bases; junction bases outside the gene matches: 2. Per germline, CDR1 ENHRY and CDR2 SYGVKD.

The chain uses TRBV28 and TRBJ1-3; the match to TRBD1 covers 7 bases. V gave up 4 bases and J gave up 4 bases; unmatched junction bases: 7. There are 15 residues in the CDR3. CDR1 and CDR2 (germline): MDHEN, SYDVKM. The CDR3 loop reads CASSSHGQEGNTIYF. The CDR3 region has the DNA TGTGCCAGCAGTTCCCACGGACAGGAGGGAAACACCATATATTTT. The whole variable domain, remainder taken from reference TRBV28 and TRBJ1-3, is DVKVTQSSRYLVKRTGEKVFLECVQDMDHENMFWYRQDPGLGLRLIYFSYDVKMKEKGDIPEGYSVSREKKERFSLILESASTNQTSMYLCASSSHGQEGNTIYFGEGSWLTVV.

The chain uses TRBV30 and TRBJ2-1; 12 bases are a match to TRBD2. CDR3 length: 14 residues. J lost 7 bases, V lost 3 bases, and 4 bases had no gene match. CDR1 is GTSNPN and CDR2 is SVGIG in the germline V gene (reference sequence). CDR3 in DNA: TGTGCCTGGAGGGTTGGACTAGCGGGGAATGAGCAGTTCTTC. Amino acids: CAWRVGLAGNEQFF. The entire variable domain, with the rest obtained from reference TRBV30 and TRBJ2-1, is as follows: SQTIHQWPATLVQPVGSPLSLECTVEGTSNPNLYWYRQAAGRGLQLLFYSVGIGQISSEVPQNLSASRPQDRQFILSSKKLLLSDSGFYLCAWRVGLAGNEQFFGPGTRLTVL.

The CDR3 nucleotides read TGTGCCACCAGCAGACAGGGGACAAACTCTGGAAACACCATATATTTT. Its translation: CATSRQGTNSGNTIYF. The V gene is TRBV15, the J gene TRBJ1-3, with TRBD1 as a possible D gene (6 bases). CDR1 and CDR2 from the germline V gene are LNHNV and YYDKDF (reference sequence). This CDR3 spans 16 amino acids. V dropped 2 bases and J dropped 0 bases, with 11 bases sitting between them.

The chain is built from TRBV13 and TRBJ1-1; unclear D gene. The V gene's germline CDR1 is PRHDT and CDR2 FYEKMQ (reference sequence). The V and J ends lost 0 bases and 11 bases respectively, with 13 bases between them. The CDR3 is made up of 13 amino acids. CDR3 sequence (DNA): TGTGCCAGCAGCTTAGGCTCGGGGTCGGATGCTTTCTTT. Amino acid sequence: CASSLGSGSDAFF.

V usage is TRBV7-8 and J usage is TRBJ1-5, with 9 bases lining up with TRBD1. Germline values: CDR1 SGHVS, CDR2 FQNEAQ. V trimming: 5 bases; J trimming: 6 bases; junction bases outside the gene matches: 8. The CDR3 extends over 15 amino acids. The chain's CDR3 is CASSANRGPSQPQHF. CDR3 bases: TGTGCCAGCAGCGCAAACAGGGGGCCCAGTCAGCCCCAGCATTTT.

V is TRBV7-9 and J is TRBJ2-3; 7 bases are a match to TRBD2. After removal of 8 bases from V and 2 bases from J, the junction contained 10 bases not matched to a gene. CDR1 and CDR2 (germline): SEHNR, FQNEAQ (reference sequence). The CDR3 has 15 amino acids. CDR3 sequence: CASELTGTNTDTQYF. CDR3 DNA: TGTGCCAGCGAGCTAACCGGGACTAACACAGATACGCAGTATTTT. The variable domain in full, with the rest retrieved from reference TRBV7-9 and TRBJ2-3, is DTGVSQNPRHKITKRGQNVTFRCDPISEHNRLYWYRQTLGQGPEFLTYFQNEAQLEKSRLLSDRFSAERPKGSFSTLEIQRTEQGDSAMYLCASELTGTNTDTQYFGPGTRLTVL.

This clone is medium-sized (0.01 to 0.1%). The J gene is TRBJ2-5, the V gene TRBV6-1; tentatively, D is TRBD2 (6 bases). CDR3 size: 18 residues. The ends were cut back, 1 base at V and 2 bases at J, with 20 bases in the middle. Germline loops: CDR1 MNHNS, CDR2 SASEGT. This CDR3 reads CASSEESGFAGLQETQYF. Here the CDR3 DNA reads TGTGCCAGCAGTGAAGAAAGTGGGTTCGCAGGACTACAAGAGACCCAGTACTTC.

The CDR3 sequence: CASSPGQIMNTEAFF. CDR3 DNA: TGTGCCAGCTCACCGGGACAGATAATGAACACTGAAGCTTTCTTT. This chain uses TRBV18 with TRBJ1-1, with TRBD1 matching 7 bases. This CDR3 is 15 amino acids long. The V and J ends lost 3 bases and 0 bases, in that order; junction bases with no gene match: 4. Germline-derived CDR1 and CDR2 are KGHSH and LQKENI.

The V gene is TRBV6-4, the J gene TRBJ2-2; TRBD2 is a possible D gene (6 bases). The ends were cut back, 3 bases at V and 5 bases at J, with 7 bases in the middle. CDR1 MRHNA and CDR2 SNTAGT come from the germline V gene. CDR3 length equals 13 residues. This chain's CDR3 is CASSEAGTGELFF. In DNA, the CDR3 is TGTGCCAGCAGTGAGGCGGGGACCGGGGAGCTGTTTTTT.

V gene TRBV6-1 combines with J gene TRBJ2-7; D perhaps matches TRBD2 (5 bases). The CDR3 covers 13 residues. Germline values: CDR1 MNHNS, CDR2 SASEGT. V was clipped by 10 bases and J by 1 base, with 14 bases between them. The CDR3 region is CATDSARSYEQYF. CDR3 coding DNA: TGTGCCACCGATAGCGCGAGATCCTACGAGCAGTACTTC.

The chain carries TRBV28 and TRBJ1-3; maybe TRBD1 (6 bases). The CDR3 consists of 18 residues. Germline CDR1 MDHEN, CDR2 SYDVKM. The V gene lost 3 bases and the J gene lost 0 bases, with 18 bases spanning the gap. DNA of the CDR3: TGTGCCAGCAGTTTCACAGGGATGGGGTTTCTCTCTGGAAACACCATATATTTT. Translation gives CASSFTGMGFLSGNTIYF.

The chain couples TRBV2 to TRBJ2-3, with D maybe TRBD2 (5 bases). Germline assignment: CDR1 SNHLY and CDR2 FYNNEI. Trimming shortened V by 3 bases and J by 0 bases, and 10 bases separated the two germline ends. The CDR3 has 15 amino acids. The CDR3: CASSDRGFSTDTQYF. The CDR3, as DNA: TGTGCCAGCAGTGATCGGGGATTCAGCACAGATACGCAGTATTTT.

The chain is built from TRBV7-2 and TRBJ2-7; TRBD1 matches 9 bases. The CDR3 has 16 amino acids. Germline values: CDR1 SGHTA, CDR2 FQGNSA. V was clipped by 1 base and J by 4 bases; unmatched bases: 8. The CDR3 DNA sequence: TGTGCCAGCAGCTTAGACAATTGGACAGGGGTGTACGAGCAGTACTTC. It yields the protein CASSLDNWTGVYEQYF. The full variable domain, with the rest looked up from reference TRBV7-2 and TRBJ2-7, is GAGVSQSPSNKVTEKGKDVELRCDPISGHTALYWYRQSLGQGLEFLIYFQGNSAPDKSGLPSDRFSAERTGGSVSTLTIQRTQQEDSAVYLCASSLDNWTGVYEQYFGPGTRLTVT.

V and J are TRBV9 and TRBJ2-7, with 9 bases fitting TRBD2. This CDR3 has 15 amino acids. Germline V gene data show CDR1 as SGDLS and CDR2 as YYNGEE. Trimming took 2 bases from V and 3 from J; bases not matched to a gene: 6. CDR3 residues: CASSVGGSGGYEQYF. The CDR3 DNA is TGTGCCAGCAGCGTCGGGGGTAGCGGGGGCTACGAGCAGTACTTC.

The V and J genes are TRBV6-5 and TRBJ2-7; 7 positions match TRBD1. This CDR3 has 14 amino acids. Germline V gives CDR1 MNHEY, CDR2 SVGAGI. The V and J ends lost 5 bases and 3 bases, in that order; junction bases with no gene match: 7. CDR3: CASSEGTAIYEQYF. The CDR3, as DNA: TGTGCCAGCAGTGAAGGGACAGCGATCTACGAGCAGTACTTC.

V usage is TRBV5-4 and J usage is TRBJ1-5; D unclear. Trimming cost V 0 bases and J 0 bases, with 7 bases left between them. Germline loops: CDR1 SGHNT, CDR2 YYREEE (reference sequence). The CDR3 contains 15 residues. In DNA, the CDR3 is TGTGCCAGCAGCTTGGAACACCATAGCAATCAGCCCCAGCATTTT. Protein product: CASSLEHHSNQPQHF.

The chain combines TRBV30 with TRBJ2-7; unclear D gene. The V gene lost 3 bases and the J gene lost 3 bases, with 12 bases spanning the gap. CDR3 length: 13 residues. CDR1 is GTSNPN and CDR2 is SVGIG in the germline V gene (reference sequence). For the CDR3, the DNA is TGTGCCTGGAGACAGTCGTTCCGCTACGAGCAGTACTTC. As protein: CAWRQSFRYEQYF. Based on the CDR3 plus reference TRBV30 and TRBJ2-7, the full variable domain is SQTIHQWPATLVQPVGSPLSLECTVEGTSNPNLYWYRQAAGRGLQLLFYSVGIGQISSEVPQNLSASRPQDRQFILSSKKLLLSDSGFYLCAWRQSFRYEQYFGPGTRLTVT.

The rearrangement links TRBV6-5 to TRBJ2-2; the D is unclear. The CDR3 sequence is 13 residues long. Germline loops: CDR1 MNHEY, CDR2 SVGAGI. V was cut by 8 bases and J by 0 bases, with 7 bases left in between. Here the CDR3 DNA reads TGTGCCAGCTCAGTTACGAACACCGGGGAGCTGTTTTTT. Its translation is CASSVTNTGELFF.

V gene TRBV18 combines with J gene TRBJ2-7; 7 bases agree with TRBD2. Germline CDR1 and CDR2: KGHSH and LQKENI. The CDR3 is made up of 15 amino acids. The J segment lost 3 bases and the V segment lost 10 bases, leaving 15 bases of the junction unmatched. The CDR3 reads CATPGEGGRDYEQYF. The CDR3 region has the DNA TGTGCCACCCCGGGGGAGGGCGGAAGAGACTACGAGCAGTACTTC.

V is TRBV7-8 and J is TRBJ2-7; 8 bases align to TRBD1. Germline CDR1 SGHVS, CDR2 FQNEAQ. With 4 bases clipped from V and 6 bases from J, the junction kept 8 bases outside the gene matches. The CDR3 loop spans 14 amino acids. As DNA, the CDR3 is TGTGCCAGCAGCTCAACTAAGGACAGGGCCGAGCAGTACTTC. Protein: CASSSTKDRAEQYF.

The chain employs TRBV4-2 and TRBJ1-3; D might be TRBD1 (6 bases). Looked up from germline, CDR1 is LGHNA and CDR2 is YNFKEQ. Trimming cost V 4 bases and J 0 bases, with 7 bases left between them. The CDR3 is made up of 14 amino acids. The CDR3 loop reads CASSLQGSGNTIYF. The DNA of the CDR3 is TGTGCCAGCAGCCTACAGGGCTCTGGAAACACCATATATTTT.

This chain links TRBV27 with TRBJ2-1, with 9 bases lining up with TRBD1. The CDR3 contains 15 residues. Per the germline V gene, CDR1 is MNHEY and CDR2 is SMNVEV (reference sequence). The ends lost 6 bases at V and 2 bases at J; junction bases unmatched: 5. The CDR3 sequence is CASSSRTGAYNEQFF. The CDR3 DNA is TGTGCCAGCAGCTCCCGGACAGGGGCCTACAATGAGCAGTTCTTC.

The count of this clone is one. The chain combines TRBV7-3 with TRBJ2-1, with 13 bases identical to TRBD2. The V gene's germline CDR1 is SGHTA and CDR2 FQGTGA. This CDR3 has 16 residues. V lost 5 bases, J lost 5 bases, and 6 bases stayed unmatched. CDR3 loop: CASSPRTSGSNNEQFF. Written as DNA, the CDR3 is TGTGCCAGCAGCCCGCGGACTAGCGGGAGCAACAATGAGCAGTTCTTC.

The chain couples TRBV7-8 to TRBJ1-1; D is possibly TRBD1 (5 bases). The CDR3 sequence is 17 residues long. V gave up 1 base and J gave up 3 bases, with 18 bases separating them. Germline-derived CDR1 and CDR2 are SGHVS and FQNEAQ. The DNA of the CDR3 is TGTGCCAGCAGCTTAGTGAAGGGGTGGGTTCGCGACACTGAAGCTTTCTTT. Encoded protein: CASSLVKGWVRDTEAFF. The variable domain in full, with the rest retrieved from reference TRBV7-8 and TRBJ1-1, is GAGVSQSPRYKVAKRGQDVALRCDPISGHVSLFWYQQALGQGPEFLTYFQNEAQLDKSGLPSDRFFAERPEGSVSTLKIQRTQQEDSAVYLCASSLVKGWVRDTEAFFGQGTRLTVV.

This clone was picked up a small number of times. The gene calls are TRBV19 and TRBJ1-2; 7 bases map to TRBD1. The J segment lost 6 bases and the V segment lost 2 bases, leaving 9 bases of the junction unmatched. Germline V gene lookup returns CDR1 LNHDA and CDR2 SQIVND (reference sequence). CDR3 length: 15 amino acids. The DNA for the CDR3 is TGTGCCAGTAGTATATATAGGGGGCGAGGGGATGGCTACACCTTC. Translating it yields CASSIYRGRGDGYTF.

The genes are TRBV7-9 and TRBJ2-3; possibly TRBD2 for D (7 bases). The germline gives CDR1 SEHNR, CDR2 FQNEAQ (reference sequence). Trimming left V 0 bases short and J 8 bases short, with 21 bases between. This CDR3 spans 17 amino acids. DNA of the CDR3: TGTGCCAGCAGCTTAGCGATTTCGGCGGGGGCGGCAATTACGCAGTATTTT. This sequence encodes CASSLAISAGAAITQYF. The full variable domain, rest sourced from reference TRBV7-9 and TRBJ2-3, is DTGVSQNPRHKITKRGQNVTFRCDPISEHNRLYWYRQTLGQGPEFLTYFQNEAQLEKSRLLSDRFSAERPKGSFSTLEIQRTEQGDSAMYLCASSLAISAGAAITQYFGPGTRLTVL.